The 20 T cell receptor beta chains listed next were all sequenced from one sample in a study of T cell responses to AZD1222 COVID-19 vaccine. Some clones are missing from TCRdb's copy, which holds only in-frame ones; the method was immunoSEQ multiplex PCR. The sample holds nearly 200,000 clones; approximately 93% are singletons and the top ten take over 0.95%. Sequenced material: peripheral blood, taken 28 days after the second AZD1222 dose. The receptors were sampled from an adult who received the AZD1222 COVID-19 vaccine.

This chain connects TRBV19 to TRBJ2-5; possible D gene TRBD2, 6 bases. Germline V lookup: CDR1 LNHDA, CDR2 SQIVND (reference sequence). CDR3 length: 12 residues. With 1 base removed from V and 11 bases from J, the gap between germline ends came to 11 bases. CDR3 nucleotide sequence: TGTGCCAGTAGTATAGGGGGGGAGCTGCAGTACTTC. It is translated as CASSIGGELQYF.

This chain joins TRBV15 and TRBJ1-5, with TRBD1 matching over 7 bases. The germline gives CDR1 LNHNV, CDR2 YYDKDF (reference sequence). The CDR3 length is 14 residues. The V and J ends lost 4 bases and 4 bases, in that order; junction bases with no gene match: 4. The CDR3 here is CATSINRGNQPQHF. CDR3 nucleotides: TGTGCCACCAGCATCAACAGGGGAAATCAGCCCCAGCATTTT.

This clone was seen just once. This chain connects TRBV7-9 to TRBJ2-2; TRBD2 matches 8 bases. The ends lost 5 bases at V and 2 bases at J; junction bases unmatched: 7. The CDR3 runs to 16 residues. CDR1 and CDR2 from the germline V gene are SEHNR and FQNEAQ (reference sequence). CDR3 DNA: TGTGCCAGCAGCCTAAGCGGGGGAGTAAACACCGGGGAGCTGTTTTTT. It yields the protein CASSLSGGVNTGELFF.

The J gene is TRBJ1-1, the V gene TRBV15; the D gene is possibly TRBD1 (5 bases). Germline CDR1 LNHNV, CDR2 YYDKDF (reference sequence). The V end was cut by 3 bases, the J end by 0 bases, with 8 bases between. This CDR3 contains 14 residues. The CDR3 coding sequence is TGTGCCACCAGCAGCCGCAGGGTGAACACTGAAGCTTTCTTT. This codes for CATSSRRVNTEAFF. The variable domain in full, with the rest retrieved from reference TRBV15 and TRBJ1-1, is DAMVIQNPRYQVTQFGKPVTLSCSQTLNHNVMYWYQQKSSQAPKLLFHYYDKDFNNEADTPDNFQSRRPNTSFCFLDIRSPGLGDTAMYLCATSSRRVNTEAFFGQGTRLTVV.

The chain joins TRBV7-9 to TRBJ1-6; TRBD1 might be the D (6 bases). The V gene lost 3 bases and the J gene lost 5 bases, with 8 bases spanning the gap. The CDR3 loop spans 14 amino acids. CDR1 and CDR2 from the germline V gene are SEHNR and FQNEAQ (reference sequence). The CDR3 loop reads CASSLGGNNSPLHF. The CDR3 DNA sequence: TGTGCCAGCAGCTTGGGGGGCAATAATTCACCCCTCCACTTT. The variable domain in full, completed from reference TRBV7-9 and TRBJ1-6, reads DTGVSQNPRHKITKRGQNVTFRCDPISEHNRLYWYRQTLGQGPEFLTYFQNEAQLEKSRLLSDRFSAERPKGSFSTLEIQRTEQGDSAMYLCASSLGGNNSPLHFGNGTRLTVT.

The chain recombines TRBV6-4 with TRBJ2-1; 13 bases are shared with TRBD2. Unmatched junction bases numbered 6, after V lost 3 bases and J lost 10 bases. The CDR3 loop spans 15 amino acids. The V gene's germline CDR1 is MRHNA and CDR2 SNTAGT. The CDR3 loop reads CASSELAGGHQEQFF. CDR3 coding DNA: TGTGCCAGCAGTGAACTAGCGGGGGGGCATCAGGAGCAGTTCTTC.

CDR3 in amino acids: CASSFYNGYEQYF. The CDR3 DNA sequence: TGTGCCAGCAGCTTTTACAACGGCTACGAGCAGTACTTC. The chain has TRBV7-2 and TRBJ2-7; D is unclear. The V gene lost 3 bases and the J gene lost 3 bases, with 9 bases spanning the gap. This CDR3 has 13 amino acids. Germline loops: CDR1 SGHTA, CDR2 FQGNSA.

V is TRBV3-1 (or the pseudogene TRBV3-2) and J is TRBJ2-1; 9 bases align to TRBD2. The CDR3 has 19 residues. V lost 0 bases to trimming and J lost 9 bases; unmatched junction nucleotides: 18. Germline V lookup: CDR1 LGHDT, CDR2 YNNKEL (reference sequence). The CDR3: CASSQERGPAGLAGFEQFF. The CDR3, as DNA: TGTGCCAGCAGCCAAGAGAGGGGACCGGCGGGGCTAGCGGGGTTTGAGCAGTTCTTC.

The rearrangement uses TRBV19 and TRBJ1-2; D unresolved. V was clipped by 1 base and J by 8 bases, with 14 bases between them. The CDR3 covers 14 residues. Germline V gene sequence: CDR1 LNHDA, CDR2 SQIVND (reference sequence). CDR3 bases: TGTGCCAGTAGTATAGGTGACGGGTCCCGGGGCTACACCTTC. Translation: CASSIGDGSRGYTF.

This CDR3 reads CASSQRGISTDTQYF. In DNA, the CDR3 is TGCGCCAGCAGCCAGCGGGGCATTAGCACAGATACGCAGTATTTT. This chain joins TRBV4-1 and TRBJ2-3; tentative D call: TRBD2 (6 bases). The CDR3 is made up of 15 amino acids. V lost 3 bases and J lost 0, with 10 bases in between. Germline V gene sequence: CDR1 MGHRA, CDR2 YSYEKL.

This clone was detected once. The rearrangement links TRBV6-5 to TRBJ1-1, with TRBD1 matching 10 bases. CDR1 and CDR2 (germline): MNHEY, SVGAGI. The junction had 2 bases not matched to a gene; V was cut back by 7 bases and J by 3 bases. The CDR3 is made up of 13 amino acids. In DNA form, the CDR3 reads TGTGCCAGCACGGACAGGGGGGACACTGAAGCTTTCTTT. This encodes CASTDRGDTEAFF.

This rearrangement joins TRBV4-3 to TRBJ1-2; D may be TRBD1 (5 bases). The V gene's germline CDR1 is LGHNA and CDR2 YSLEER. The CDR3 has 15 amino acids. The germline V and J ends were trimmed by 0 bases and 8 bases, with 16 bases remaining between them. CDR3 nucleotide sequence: TGCGCCAGCAGCCAAGATCGGGGGGGGAGATGGGGCTACACCTTC. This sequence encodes CASSQDRGGRWGYTF.

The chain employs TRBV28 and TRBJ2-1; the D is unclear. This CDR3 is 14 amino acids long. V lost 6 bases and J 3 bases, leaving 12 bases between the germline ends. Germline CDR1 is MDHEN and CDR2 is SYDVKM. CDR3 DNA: TGTGCCAGCAGCCCGGTAACACTCTACAATGAGCAGTTCTTC. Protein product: CASSPVTLYNEQFF.

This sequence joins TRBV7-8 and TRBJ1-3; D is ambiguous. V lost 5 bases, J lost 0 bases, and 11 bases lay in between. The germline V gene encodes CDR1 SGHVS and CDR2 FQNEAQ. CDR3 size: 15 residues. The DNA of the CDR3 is TGTGCCAGCAGCCTAAGGACGGGCTCTGGAAACACCATATATTTT. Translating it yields CASSLRTGSGNTIYF.

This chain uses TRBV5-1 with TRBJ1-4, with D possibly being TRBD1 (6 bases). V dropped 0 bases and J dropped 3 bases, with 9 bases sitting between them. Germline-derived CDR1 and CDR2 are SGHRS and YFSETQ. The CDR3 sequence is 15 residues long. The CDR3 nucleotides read TGCGCCAGCAGCTTGGTAGGGGGGCCTAATGAAAAACTGTTTTTT. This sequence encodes CASSLVGGPNEKLFF.

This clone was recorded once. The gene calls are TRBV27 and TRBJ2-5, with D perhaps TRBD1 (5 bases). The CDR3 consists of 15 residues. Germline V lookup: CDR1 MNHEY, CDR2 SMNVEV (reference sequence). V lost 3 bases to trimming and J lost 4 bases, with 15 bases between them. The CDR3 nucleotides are TGTGCCAGCAGTTTTTGGGGCCTAGATGGAGAGACCCAGTACTTC. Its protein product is CASSFWGLDGETQYF.

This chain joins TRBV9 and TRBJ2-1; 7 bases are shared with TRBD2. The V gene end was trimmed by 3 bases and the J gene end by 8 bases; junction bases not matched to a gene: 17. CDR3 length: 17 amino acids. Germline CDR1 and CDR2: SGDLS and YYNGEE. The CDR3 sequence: CASSAYQTSSFRDEQFF. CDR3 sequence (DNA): TGTGCCAGCAGCGCGTACCAGACTAGCTCCTTTAGGGATGAGCAGTTCTTC.

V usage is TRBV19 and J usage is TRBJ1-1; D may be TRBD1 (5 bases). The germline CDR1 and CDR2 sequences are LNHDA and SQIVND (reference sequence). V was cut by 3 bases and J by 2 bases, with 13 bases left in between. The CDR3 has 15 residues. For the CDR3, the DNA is TGTGCCAGTAGTATCCCCCATCAGGGAAACACTGAAGCTTTCTTT. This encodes CASSIPHQGNTEAFF.

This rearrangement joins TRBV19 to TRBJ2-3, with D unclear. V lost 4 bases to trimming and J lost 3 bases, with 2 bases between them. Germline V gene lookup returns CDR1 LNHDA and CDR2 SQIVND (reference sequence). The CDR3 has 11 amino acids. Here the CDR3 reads CASSKTDTQYF. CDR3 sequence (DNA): TGTGCCAGTAGTAAAACAGATACGCAGTATTTT.

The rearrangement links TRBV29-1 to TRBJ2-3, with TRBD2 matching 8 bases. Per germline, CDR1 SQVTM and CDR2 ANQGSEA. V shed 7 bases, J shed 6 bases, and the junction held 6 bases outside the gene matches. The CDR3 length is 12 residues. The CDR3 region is CSEQSSGDTQYF. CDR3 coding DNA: TGCAGCGAGCAGTCTAGCGGGGATACGCAGTATTTT.